Sequencing of this T cell receptor (beta chain) was carried out in a study of cytomegalovirus exposure and HLA in healthy donors. This CDR3 has 10 residues. Per germline, CDR1 MNHEY and CDR2 SVGAGI. V lost 10 bases and J lost 5, with 8 bases in between. Researchers ran the PCR with 60 Vbeta and 13 Jbeta primers. Assay used: immunoSEQ multiplex PCR; TCRdb lists only in-frame clones, some missing. This repertoire includes 130,000 or so clones. The J gene is TRBJ2-5, the V gene TRBV6-5, with TRBD2 as a possible D gene (6 bases). The TCR comes from a woman aged 18-29 years in good health and CMV-seronegative. The sample was PBMCs. CDR3 in DNA: TGTGCCACTGGGAGGGAGACCCAGTACTTC. Its translation is CATGRETQYF.